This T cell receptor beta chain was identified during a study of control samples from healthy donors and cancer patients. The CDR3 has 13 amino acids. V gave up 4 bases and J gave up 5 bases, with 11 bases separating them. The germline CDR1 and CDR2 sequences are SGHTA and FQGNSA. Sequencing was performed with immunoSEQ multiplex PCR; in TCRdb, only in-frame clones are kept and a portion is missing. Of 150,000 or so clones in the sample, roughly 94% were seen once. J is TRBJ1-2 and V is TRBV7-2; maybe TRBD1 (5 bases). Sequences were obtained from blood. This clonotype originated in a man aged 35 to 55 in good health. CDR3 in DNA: TGTGCCAGCAGCTCCAGAAGGGGTTATGGCTACACCTTC. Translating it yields CASSSRRGYGYTF.